These 18 T cell receptor beta chains were all obtained from the same sample, sequenced in a study of blood T cells in healthy people across ages. For the second PCR, which ran for 7 to 11 cycles, a sample-barcoded 5' primer and a J-beta primer mix were used. TCRdb re-analysed the 5' RACE reads in MiXCR, keeping a single row per CDR3 protein. The table lists roughly 730,000 distinct CDR3 sequences, 45% to 70% of them singletons. What was sequenced was blood. The source is a man aged 40-55 years in good health.

The chain uses TRBV2 and TRBJ2-3; perhaps TRBD1 as D (5 bases). The length of the CDR3 is 20 residues. Germline CDR1 SNHLY, CDR2 FYNNEI. Trimming stripped 4 bases from V and 0 bases from J, with 26 bases between. The CDR3 DNA is TGTGCCAGCAGTGGGACCGCCCCAGGGAACGGGTACTCTAGCACAGATACGCAGTATTTT. Translating it yields CASSGTAPGNGYSSTDTQYF.

The chain carries TRBV9 and TRBJ2-1; 9 nucleotides align to TRBD2. Germline assignment: CDR1 SGDLS and CDR2 YYNGEE. This CDR3 has 15 amino acids. With V trimmed by 3 bases and J by 3 bases, 4 bases remained unmatched. Here the CDR3 DNA reads TGTGCCAGCAGCGACAGCGGGAGGCTCTACAATGAGCAGTTCTTC. It encodes CASSDSGRLYNEQFF.

This chain connects TRBV3-1 to TRBJ2-5, with 15 bases aligning to TRBD2. The CDR3 loop spans 19 amino acids. Germline CDR1 reads LGHDT; CDR2 reads YNNKEL (reference sequence). With V trimmed by 0 bases and J by 11 bases, 16 bases remained unmatched. CDR3 bases: TGTGCCAGCAGCCAAGAGGGACTAGCGGGAGGTATACCCGGCGATGAGCAGTACTTC. Translating it yields CASSQEGLAGGIPGDEQYF.

The genes are TRBV25-1 and TRBJ1-1; weak D call: TRBD1 (5 bases). Germline V gene lookup returns CDR1 MGHDK and CDR2 SYGVNS. The V gene lost 5 bases and the J gene lost 3 bases, with 7 bases spanning the gap. This CDR3 region has 12 residues. The CDR3 region is CASSKQDTEAFF. The CDR3 DNA follows: TGTGCCAGCAGTAAACAGGACACTGAAGCTTTCTTT.

This clonotype was seen a handful of times. J is TRBJ2-5 and V is TRBV7-2, with a tentative D call TRBD2 (5 bases). CDR1 and CDR2 from the germline V gene are SGHTA and FQGNSA. V lost 5 bases, J lost 11 bases, and 15 bases lay in between. The CDR3 is made up of 12 amino acids. CDR3 residues: CASSAVAREQYF. CDR3 nucleotides: TGTGCCAGCAGCGCCGTCGCGAGGGAGCAGTACTTC.

The chain couples TRBV12-3 or TRBV12-4 to TRBJ2-5; the D gene is possibly TRBD2 (7 bases). Matching the DNA end better, TRBJ2-7 makes the J call doubtful. The CDR3 is 15 amino acids. In DNA form, the CDR3 reads TGTGCCAGCAGTAACGTCGCGGGGGCTACCCACGAGCAGTACTTC. It is translated as CASSNVAGATHEQYF.

The chain is built from TRBV6-1 and TRBJ2-7, with TRBD2 as a possible D gene (6 bases). V lost 8 bases and J 10 bases, leaving 18 bases between the germline ends. The germline CDR1 and CDR2 sequences are MNHNS and SASEGT. This CDR3 comprises 12 residues. The CDR3 reads CASGQARGDQYF. The CDR3 DNA reads TGTGCCAGCGGGCAGGCTCGCGGGGACCAGTACTTC.

This clonotype was picked up one time. The chain has TRBV5-1 and TRBJ2-4; no firm D call. Trimming took off 4 bases at V and 0 bases at J, with 14 bases between the two ends. Germline lookup yields CDR1 SGHRS and CDR2 YFSETQ. The CDR3 covers 16 residues. The CDR3 protein is CASSPVAVIAKNIQYF. DNA of the CDR3: TGCGCCAGCAGCCCCGTGGCGGTTATAGCCAAAAACATTCAGTACTTC.

The genes are TRBV11-3 and TRBJ2-4; 8 bases align to TRBD1. Germline CDR1 and CDR2: SGHNT and YENEEA. V was clipped by 3 bases and J by 0 bases; unmatched bases: 7. The CDR3 contains 17 residues. The CDR3 DNA follows: TGTGCCAGCAGCTTCCGACAGGGGTCGATAGCCAAAAACATTCAGTACTTC. Translating it yields CASSFRQGSIAKNIQYF.

V and J are TRBV6-6 and TRBJ2-7; D is possibly TRBD1 (5 bases). V was pared by 5 bases and J by 5 bases, with 22 bases between. Germline CDR1 is MNHNY and CDR2 is SVGAGI (reference sequence). This CDR3 comprises 16 residues. The CDR3 DNA follows: TGTGCCAGCAGTGCCGGCGGCAGGGTCCCTTTTAACGAGCAGTACTTC. It yields the protein CASSAGGRVPFNEQYF.

In its sample, this clonotype was seen a few times. For the CDR3, the DNA is TGTGCCAGCAGCTTAGTCACAGGGGCCCAAGAGACCCAGTACTTC. As protein: CASSLVTGAQETQYF. The chain combines TRBV11-3 with TRBJ2-5; 7 bases are a match to TRBD1. J was trimmed by 1 base and V by 1 base; bases with no gene match: 3. Per germline, CDR1 SGHNT and CDR2 YENEEA. CDR3 length: 15 amino acids.

The chain employs TRBV4-1 and TRBJ2-1; TRBD2 aligns across 8 bases. The closer fit of TRBJ2-7 to the DNA end suggests the J call may be wrong. Germline CDR1 reads MGHRA; CDR2 reads YSYEKL. This CDR3 spans 18 amino acids. This chain's CDR3 is CASSQLGLAGTPYNEQYF. The CDR3 nucleotides are TGCGCCAGCAGCCAGTTGGGATTAGCGGGAACTCCCTACAATGAGCAGTACTTC.

This clonotype was observed once. The chain uses TRBV7-3 and TRBJ2-2, with unresolved D. This CDR3 has 13 residues. CDR1 and CDR2 from the germline V gene are SGHTA and FQGTGA. Trimming cost V 0 bases and J 6 bases, with 5 bases left between them. The CDR3 DNA reads TGTGCCAGCAGCTTAACACCTTCCGGGGAGCTGTTTTTT. Its protein is CASSLTPSGELFF. The variable domain in full, with the rest retrieved from reference TRBV7-3 and TRBJ2-2, is GAGVSQTPSNKVTEKGKYVELRCDPISGHTALYWYRQSLGQGPEFLIYFQGTGAADDSGLPNDRFFAVRPEGSVSTLKIQRTERGDSAVYLCASSLTPSGELFFGEGSRLTVL.

This clonotype was counted a few times. The chain recombines TRBV6-2 or TRBV6-3 with TRBJ1-2; TRBD1 matches 7 bases. Germline CDR1 MNHEY, CDR2 SVGEGT. The CDR3 has 15 amino acids. Losses at the gene ends were 6 bases for V and 2 bases for J; bases not matched to a gene: 9. CDR3 in amino acids: CASSAGTEQNYGYTF. CDR3 bases: TGTGCCAGCAGCGCCGGGACAGAGCAGAACTATGGCTACACCTTC.

The rearrangement uses TRBV7-8 and TRBJ2-4; weak D call: TRBD2 (6 bases). The tail of the sequence fits TRBJ2-7 better, so the J call may be wrong. This CDR3 region has 16 residues. Germline V CDR1 and CDR2: SGHVS, FQNEAQ. In DNA, the CDR3 is TGTGCCAGCAGCCTTAGGGGAGGAAGGCAGACCTACGAGCAGTACTTC. This encodes CASSLRGGRQTYEQYF.

This chain joins TRBV11-3 and TRBJ1-6; 10 bases are shared with TRBD1. With V trimmed by 8 bases and J by 5 bases, 0 bases remained unmatched. Germline V gene data show CDR1 as SGHNT and CDR2 as YENEEA. CDR3 length: 13 amino acids. Here the CDR3 reads CASGQGDNSPLHF. Here the CDR3 DNA reads TGTGCCAGCGGACAGGGGGATAATTCACCCCTCCACTTT.

The chain is built from TRBV7-9 and TRBJ2-3, with no clear D. CDR1 is SEHNR and CDR2 is FQNEAQ in the germline V gene (reference sequence). Trimming removed 5 bases from V and 4 bases from J, with 1 base in between. CDR3 length: 10 residues. The CDR3 reads CASSADTQYF. The CDR3 DNA reads as TGTGCCAGCAGCGCAGATACGCAGTATTTT.

This chain uses TRBV6-2 or TRBV6-3 with TRBJ2-5; 13 nucleotides agree with TRBD2. V trimming: 7 bases; J trimming: 11 bases; junction bases outside the gene matches: 13. This CDR3 comprises 15 residues. The germline V gene has CDR1 MNHEY and CDR2 SVGEGT. In DNA, the CDR3 is TGTGCCAGCACTCCAGGACTAGCGGGGGTCAATGAGCAGTACTTC. Translating it yields CASTPGLAGVNEQYF.